These 8 T cell receptor beta chains share one sample of origin, sequenced in a study of cytomegalovirus exposure and HLA in healthy donors. The PCR employed 60 Vbeta primers together with 13 Jbeta primers. Method: immunoSEQ multiplex PCR; TCRdb's copy keeps in-frame clones and lacks some. The repertoire holds around 59,000 clones, around 83% seen once, with 1.6% in the top ten. The sample taken for sequencing was PBMCs. These receptor sequences come from a human donor in good health.

The chain joins TRBV15 to TRBJ2-2; possibly TRBD2 for D (6 bases). This CDR3 has 16 amino acids. Germline assignment: CDR1 LNHNV and CDR2 YYDKDF (reference sequence). Trimming removed 5 bases at V and 4 bases at J, with 17 bases between. Here the CDR3 DNA reads TGTGCCACCAGCGGGACTCCCCTTGGCGGCACCGGGGAGCTGTTTTTT. Translated, it gives CATSGTPLGGTGELFF.

The genes are TRBV25-1 and TRBJ2-1, with D unresolved. The CDR3 consists of 11 residues. The germline gives CDR1 MGHDK, CDR2 SYGVNS. Deletions cut 6 bases from V and 9 bases from J, with 9 bases between. The CDR3 sequence: CASRTVGEQFF. The CDR3 bases are TGTGCCAGCAGAACGGTCGGTGAGCAGTTCTTC.

The chain employs TRBV11-2 and TRBJ1-2, with 9 nucleotides matching TRBD1. Per the germline V gene, CDR1 is SGHAT and CDR2 is FQNNGV. This CDR3 is built from 16 residues. V lost 1 base and J lost 8; bases outside the gene matches: 11. The CDR3 sequence is CASSLGARDRVGGYTF. CDR3 DNA sequence: TGTGCCAGCAGCTTAGGTGCCCGGGACAGGGTGGGAGGCTACACCTTC.

The chain carries TRBV7-2 and TRBJ1-6; 9 positions match TRBD1. The V gene end was trimmed by 4 bases and the J gene end by 7 bases; junction bases not matched to a gene: 5. Germline lookup yields CDR1 SGHTA and CDR2 FQGNSA. The length of the CDR3 is 15 residues. The CDR3 is CASSYPTGGNSPLHF. CDR3 bases: TGTGCCAGCAGCTACCCGACAGGGGGAAATTCACCCCTCCACTTT.

The table lists this clone with a count of one. The J gene is TRBJ1-1, the V gene TRBV27; D gene unclear. Germline values: CDR1 MNHEY, CDR2 SMNVEV (reference sequence). This CDR3 has 13 residues. V lost 1 base, J lost 1 base, and 4 bases lay in between. CDR3 in amino acids: CASSLWPNTEAFF. The CDR3 DNA reads as TGTGCCAGCAGTTTATGGCCGAACACTGAAGCTTTCTTT.

This clone has just a few counts. V and J are TRBV10-3 and TRBJ1-5, with 9 bases matching TRBD1. From germline, CDR1 is ENHRY and CDR2 SYGVKD. V shed 6 bases and J 6 bases; nucleotides not matched to a gene: 6. The CDR3 contains 14 residues. This CDR3 reads CAISRDREIQPQHF. The CDR3 DNA sequence: TGTGCCATCAGCCGGGACAGGGAGATTCAGCCCCAGCATTTT.

The J gene is TRBJ1-3, the V gene TRBV9; possibly TRBD1 for D (5 bases). Germline V lookup: CDR1 SGDLS, CDR2 YYNGEE. CDR3 size: 15 residues. V lost 3 bases and J 0 bases, leaving 10 bases between the germline ends. CDR3 sequence reads: CASSDHRPSGNTIYF. CDR3 DNA sequence: TGTGCCAGCAGCGACCACAGGCCCTCTGGAAACACCATATATTTT.

This sequence joins TRBV7-9 and TRBJ1-2; the match to TRBD1 covers 7 bases. J gave up 6 bases and V 2 bases, and 6 bases lay outside the gene matches. The CDR3 sequence is 14 residues long. Germline values: CDR1 SEHNR, CDR2 FQNEAQ (reference sequence). The CDR3 here is CASSLRQGSDGYTF. Written as DNA, the CDR3 is TGTGCCAGCAGCTTAAGACAGGGTTCGGATGGCTACACCTTC.